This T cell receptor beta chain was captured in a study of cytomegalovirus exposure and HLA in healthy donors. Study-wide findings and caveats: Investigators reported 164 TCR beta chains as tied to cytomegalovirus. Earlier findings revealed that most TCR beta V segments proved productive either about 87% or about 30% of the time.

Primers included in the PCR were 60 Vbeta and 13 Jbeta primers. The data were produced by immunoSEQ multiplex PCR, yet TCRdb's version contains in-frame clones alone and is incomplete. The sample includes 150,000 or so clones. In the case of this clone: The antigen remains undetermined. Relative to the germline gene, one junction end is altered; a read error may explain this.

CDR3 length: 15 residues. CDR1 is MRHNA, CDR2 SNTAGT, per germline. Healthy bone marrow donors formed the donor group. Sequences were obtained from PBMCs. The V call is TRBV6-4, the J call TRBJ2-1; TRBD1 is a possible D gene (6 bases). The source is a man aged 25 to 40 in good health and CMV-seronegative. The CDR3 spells CASSPFDRSYNKQFF. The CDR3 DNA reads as TGTGCCAGCAGTCCCTTTGACAGGTCCTACAATAAGCAGTTCTTC.